A single sample is the source of the 20 T cell receptor beta chains below, sequenced in a study of CD8 T cells in Susac syndrome. Random hexamers primed reverse transcription of about 0.45 to 1 ug RNA. TCRdb itself ran the immunoSEQ multiplex PCR reads through MiXCR, one entry per CDR3 protein. The sample includes about 130,000 distinct CDR3 sequences, roughly 94% of them seen just once. Sequenced input: CD8+ T cells from PBMCs. The receptors derive from a human donor with Susac syndrome.

The V gene is TRBV9, the J gene TRBJ2-5, with D hard to call. The CDR3 length is 13 residues. V lost 0 bases and J lost 4, with 7 bases in between. Germline loops: CDR1 SGDLS, CDR2 YYNGEE. The CDR3 region has the DNA TGTGCCAGCAGCGTAGCCTCGGGAGAGACCCAGTACTTC. Translated, it gives CASSVASGETQYF.

The rearrangement joins TRBV9 to TRBJ1-2, with unresolved D. The CDR3 has 14 residues. Germline-derived CDR1 and CDR2 are SGDLS and YYNGEE. V lost 0 bases to trimming and J lost 4 bases, with 10 bases between them. The CDR3 loop is CASSVDGPVYGYTF. As DNA, the CDR3 is TGTGCCAGCAGCGTAGACGGCCCGGTCTATGGCTACACCTTC.

The J gene is TRBJ2-7, the V gene TRBV29-1; D may be TRBD1 (5 bases). V lost 7 bases and J 0 bases, leaving 13 bases between the germline ends. The germline V gene has CDR1 SQVTM and CDR2 ANQGSEA. This CDR3 is built from 13 residues. The CDR3 nucleotides are TGCAGCGCCGTGACAGCCTTCTCCTACGAGCAGTACTTC. It specifies CSAVTAFSYEQYF.

This clonotype was seen a single time. This chain links TRBV28 with TRBJ2-7; D may be TRBD1 (5 bases). The germline V and J ends were trimmed by 5 bases and 2 bases, with 16 bases remaining between them. Germline V gene data show CDR1 as MDHEN and CDR2 as SYDVKM. This CDR3 spans 15 amino acids. In DNA, the CDR3 is TGTGCCAGCAGTCCCACAGGAAGACAAACCTACGAGCAGTACTTC. Protein: CASSPTGRQTYEQYF.

The chain employs TRBV3-1 and TRBJ2-1; TRBD2 matches 8 bases. This CDR3 is 15 amino acids long. Germline lookup yields CDR1 LGHDT and CDR2 YNNKEL (reference sequence). J was trimmed by 4 bases and V by 4 bases; bases with no gene match: 6. Here the CDR3 DNA reads TGTGCCAGCAGCCCGGAAGCGGGAGTATACAATGAGCAGTTCTTC. It is translated as CASSPEAGVYNEQFF.

This chain uses TRBV29-1 with TRBJ2-5; 11 bases match TRBD2. The length of the CDR3 is 16 residues. The germline gives CDR1 SQVTM, CDR2 ANQGSEA. Trimming removed 0 bases from V and 5 bases from J; junction bases left unmatched: 8. The CDR3 sequence: CSVEDLGTSGRETQYF. Here the CDR3 DNA reads TGCAGCGTTGAAGATCTTGGGACTAGCGGCAGGGAGACCCAGTACTTC.

This chain links TRBV6-6 with TRBJ2-1; the match to TRBD1 covers 7 bases. With V trimmed by 7 bases and J by 8 bases, 5 bases remained unmatched. The CDR3 has 12 amino acids. Looked up from germline, CDR1 is MNHNY and CDR2 is SVGAGI (reference sequence). The CDR3 here is CASTEDRDEQFF. The CDR3, as DNA: TGTGCCAGCACCGAAGACAGGGATGAGCAGTTCTTC.

The V and J genes are TRBV20-1 and TRBJ2-7, with 7 positions matching TRBD2. Germline V CDR1 and CDR2: DFQATT, SNEGSKA (reference sequence). The CDR3 runs to 16 residues. Trimming took 0 bases from V and 0 from J; bases not matched to a gene: 8. CDR3 sequence: CSARDRLAGVSYEQYF. CDR3 coding DNA: TGCAGTGCTAGAGATCGATTGGCGGGAGTCTCCTACGAGCAGTACTTC.

V is TRBV20-1 and J is TRBJ1-1; tentative D call: TRBD1 (5 bases). The CDR3 contains 14 residues. The V and J ends lost 0 bases and 1 base respectively, with 9 bases between them. Germline CDR1 is DFQATT and CDR2 is SNEGSKA (reference sequence). CDR3 DNA: TGCAGTGCTAGAGATTTGAGGGGGAACACTGAAGCTTTCTTT. It codes for CSARDLRGNTEAFF.

The chain is built from TRBV13 and TRBJ2-1, with D perhaps assigned TRBD1 or TRBD2 (7 bases each). The germline V and J ends were trimmed by 4 bases and 8 bases, with 18 bases remaining between them. Germline V gives CDR1 PRHDT, CDR2 FYEKMQ (reference sequence). The CDR3 extends over 15 amino acids. CDR3 DNA sequence: TGTGCCAGCAGCTCAGGGGAGGGGGCGGACGATGAGCAGTTCTTC. Translation gives CASSSGEGADDEQFF.

V is TRBV6-1 and J is TRBJ2-1, with TRBD2 matching over 11 bases. The CDR3 is 15 amino acids. Trimming took 7 bases from V and 4 from J; bases not matched to a gene: 6. The germline gives CDR1 MNHNS, CDR2 SASEGT. CDR3 sequence reads: CASTAGTSGYNEQFF. CDR3 DNA sequence: TGTGCCAGCACCGCAGGGACTAGCGGTTACAATGAGCAGTTCTTC.

The chain is built from TRBV7-9 and TRBJ2-1; 10 nucleotides match TRBD1. This CDR3 has 14 amino acids. Trimming at V came to 9 bases and at J to 7 bases, leaving 9 bases not matched to a gene. Germline loops: CDR1 SEHNR, CDR2 FQNEAQ (reference sequence). The CDR3 spells CASPDRDRGNEQFF. Written as DNA, the CDR3 is TGTGCCAGTCCAGATAGGGACAGGGGAAATGAGCAGTTCTTC.

This chain joins TRBV30 and TRBJ1-1, with TRBD1 identical over 9 bases. In germline, CDR1 is GTSNPN, CDR2 SVGIG (reference sequence). The CDR3 is made up of 11 amino acids. With 2 bases clipped from V and 11 bases from J, the junction kept 3 bases outside the gene matches. CDR3 loop: CAWSPDRGAFF. CDR3 DNA: TGTGCCTGGAGTCCCGACAGGGGGGCTTTCTTT.

This chain joins TRBV11-2 and TRBJ2-4; D remains unclear. Trimming took 3 bases from V and 8 from J, leaving 17 bases between them. The germline gives CDR1 SGHAT, CDR2 FQNNGV. The CDR3 totals 15 residues. The CDR3 region is CASSFLADVSDIQYF. In DNA form, the CDR3 reads TGTGCCAGCAGCTTTCTCGCCGACGTCTCGGACATTCAGTACTTC.

This clonotype was seen only once. The V gene is TRBV3-1, the J gene TRBJ2-1; TRBD2 aligns across 7 bases. V was pared by 2 bases and J by 2 bases, with 6 bases of the junction left unmatched. Germline V gene lookup returns CDR1 LGHDT and CDR2 YNNKEL (reference sequence). This CDR3 spans 16 amino acids. The CDR3 loop is CASSQPLAAAYNEQFF. CDR3 in DNA: TGTGCCAGCAGCCAACCTCTAGCGGCTGCCTACAATGAGCAGTTCTTC.

The chain employs TRBV27 and TRBJ2-7; 9 bases are shared with TRBD1. The length of the CDR3 is 19 residues. CDR1 MNHEY and CDR2 SMNVEV come from the germline V gene (reference sequence). J lost 4 bases, V lost 5 bases, and 21 bases had no gene match. CDR3 protein: CASSPSSPGQGNPSYEQYF. The CDR3, as DNA: TGTGCCAGCAGTCCGAGTTCACCGGGACAGGGAAACCCCTCTTACGAGCAGTACTTC.

This sequence joins TRBV7-9 and TRBJ1-2; D remains unclear. The germline CDR1 and CDR2 sequences are SEHNR and FQNEAQ (reference sequence). Trimming stripped 1 base from V and 8 bases from J, with 14 bases between. The CDR3 is 14 residues long. The chain's CDR3 is CASSLESPTSGYTF. Here the CDR3 DNA reads TGTGCCAGCAGCTTAGAATCCCCGACAAGCGGCTACACCTTC.

The chain recombines TRBV27 with TRBJ1-1, with D uncertain. V was pared by 5 bases and J by 2 bases, with 12 bases between. This CDR3 has 14 residues. The germline CDR1 and CDR2 sequences are MNHEY and SMNVEV (reference sequence). The CDR3 DNA sequence: TGTGCCAGCAGTGCCGGAAGCCCTAACACTGAAGCTTTCTTT. Its translation is CASSAGSPNTEAFF.

This clonotype has more than one count but fewer than ten. The J gene is TRBJ1-1, the V gene TRBV29-1, with TRBD1 as a possible D gene (5 bases). CDR3 length: 13 residues. Trimming removed 0 bases at V and 1 base at J, with 6 bases between. The V gene's germline CDR1 is SQVTM and CDR2 ANQGSEA. Written as DNA, the CDR3 is TGCAGCGTTGAAGAGGGGGGGAACACTGAAGCTTTCTTT. Residues: CSVEEGGNTEAFF. The variable domain in full, with the rest retrieved from reference TRBV29-1 and TRBJ1-1, is SAVISQKPSRDICQRGTSLTIQCQVDSQVTMMFWYRQQPGQSLTLIATANQGSEATYESGFVIDKFPISRPNLTFSTLTVSNMSPEDSSIYLCSVEEGGNTEAFFGQGTRLTVV.

The V call is TRBV7-8, the J call TRBJ2-1, with 11 bases fitting TRBD2. The CDR3 contains 19 residues. The germline V gene encodes CDR1 SGHVS and CDR2 FQNEAQ. V lost 2 bases and J lost 4; bases outside the gene matches: 13. CDR3 nucleotides: TGTGCCAGCAGCTTACTAGGTAGCGGGAGGGCCCCGGCATACAATGAGCAGTTCTTC. Its protein product is CASSLLGSGRAPAYNEQFF.